Each of the 6 T cell receptor beta chains below was sequenced from the same sample in a study of blood T cells in healthy people across ages (dated by TCRdb to between 2014 and 2017). The method behind the library was 5' RACE. Data came from an Illumina HiSeq 2500. A second PCR of about 6 to 11 cycles was performed with a sample-barcoded 5' primer and a J-beta primer mix. TCRdb redid the processing of the public reads, applying fastp at Q25 and MiXCR, and retained in-frame beta chains. Rows with one shared CDR3 protein collapse into an entry with the most common genes and DNA. This sample comprises roughly 1.5 million distinct CDR3 sequences, 35% to 45% of them detected only once. About 4% of the sample lies in the top ten. Sequences were obtained from blood. These receptor sequences come from a woman younger than 30 in good health.

This chain joins TRBV12-3 or TRBV12-4 and TRBJ2-5; 7 nucleotides match TRBD1. CDR3 size: 13 residues. After removal of 4 bases from V and 11 bases from J, the junction contained 10 bases not matched to a gene. CDR3 coding DNA: TGTGCCAGCAGTTCGGGACAGTACAATGAGCAGTACTTC. Translated: CASSSGQYNEQYF.

V usage is TRBV12-3 or TRBV12-4 and J usage is TRBJ1-2, with D tentatively TRBD1 (6 bases). V was cut by 6 bases and J by 0 bases, with 17 bases left in between. The CDR3 runs to 16 residues. CDR3 region: CASRTSGTPTNYGYTF. DNA for the CDR3: TGTGCCAGCAGAACTTCCGGGACACCAACTAACTATGGCTACACCTTC.

This clonotype was observed a few times. The chain recombines TRBV12-3 or TRBV12-4 with TRBJ2-1, with D uncertain. V lost 5 bases and J lost 6, with 14 bases in between. This CDR3 spans 14 amino acids. The CDR3 DNA follows: TGTGCCAGCAGTCCCTCCCTCAGCTTCAATGAGCAGTTCTTC. This encodes CASSPSLSFNEQFF.

The gene calls are TRBV12-3 or TRBV12-4 and TRBJ2-1, with 16 bases that match TRBD2. The CDR3 has 17 residues. The trim removed 6 bases at V and 5 bases at J, leaving 7 bases unmatched. CDR3 region: CASRRGLAGGADNEQFF. As DNA, the CDR3 is TGTGCCAGCAGGAGGGGACTAGCGGGAGGGGCTGACAATGAGCAGTTCTTC.

This clonotype is a singleton in its sample. Here the CDR3 reads CASSKQGDKNQPQHF. In DNA form, the CDR3 reads TGTGCCAGTAGTAAACAGGGAGACAAGAATCAGCCCCAGCATTTT. The chain uses TRBV25-1 and TRBJ1-5; D might be TRBD1 (6 bases). The germline gives CDR1 MGHDK, CDR2 SYGVNS. Trimming shortened V by 9 bases and J by 4 bases, and 19 bases separated the two germline ends. The CDR3 runs 15 residues.

The chain links TRBV5-1 to TRBJ1-1; D not certain. The CDR3 is 13 residues long. Germline V gives CDR1 SGHRS, CDR2 YFSETQ. V was clipped by 4 bases and J by 1 base, with 8 bases between them. For the CDR3, the DNA is TGCGCCAGCAGCAACAGAAAGAACACTGAAGCTTTCTTT. Residues: CASSNRKNTEAFF.